The 18 T cell receptor beta chains presented below share a single source sample, sequenced in a study of shared clonotypes between healthy human individuals (dated by TCRdb to the early 2020s). Library prep was done by the immunoSEQ multiplex PCR assay. TCRdb took over this immuneACCESS table, retaining in-frame rearrangements with V and J assigned. Such tables are incomplete; in checked studies, under half of the missing clones stem from an unresolved V gene, and the remainder is unexplained. This sample gives roughly 2.4 million clones in total; nearly 97% of them show up just once. The ten largest make up roughly 0.13% of the sample. Source material: naive CD4+ T cells sorted from blood. What the cell subset or site label conveys for this sample: CD45RA+ positively selected. The receptors shown here come from a man between 18 and 35 years old in good health.

Worth noting for this clone: Within the sample, other DNA sequences also encode this same CDR3. The chain's CDR3 is CASSSGLYTDTQYF. CDR3 coding DNA: TGTGCCAGCAGCTCGGGACTGTACACAGATACGCAGTATTTT. This chain uses TRBV7-2 with TRBJ2-3; possible D gene TRBD2, 6 bases. V was trimmed by 4 bases and J by 2 bases, leaving 10 bases between them. Germline-derived CDR1 and CDR2 are SGHTA and FQGNSA. The CDR3 runs 14 residues.

The CDR3 nucleotides read TGTGCCAGTAGTGCCACCGGGACCGCCTATTATAATTCACCCCTCCACTTT. Translated: CASSATGTAYYNSPLHF. The chain combines TRBV19 with TRBJ1-6; tentatively, D is TRBD1 (5 bases). Trimming cost V 5 bases and J 4 bases, with 18 bases left between them. The CDR3 loop spans 17 amino acids. Germline V lookup: CDR1 LNHDA, CDR2 SQIVND (reference sequence). Filled out from reference TRBV19 and TRBJ1-6, the complete variable domain reads DGGITQSPKYLFRKEGQNVTLSCEQNLNHDAMYWYRQDPGQGLRLIYYSQIVNDFQKGDIAEGYSVSREKKESFPLTVTSAQKNPTAFYLCASSATGTAYYNSPLHFGNGTRLTVT.

The chain couples TRBV5-1 to TRBJ1-1, with 8 bases fitting TRBD1. Trimming at V came to 5 bases and at J to 1 base, leaving 4 bases not matched to a gene. CDR1 and CDR2 from the germline V gene are SGHRS and YFSETQ. The CDR3 is made up of 14 amino acids. The CDR3 spells CASSRQGTNTEAFF. Here the CDR3 DNA reads TGCGCCAGCAGTCGACAGGGGACGAACACTGAAGCTTTCTTT. The full variable domain, with the rest looked up from reference TRBV5-1 and TRBJ1-1, is KAGVTQTPRYLIKTRGQQVTLSCSPISGHRSVSWYQQTPGQGLQFLFEYFSETQRNKGNFPGRFSGRQFSNSRSEMNVSTLELGDSALYLCASSRQGTNTEAFFGQGTRLTVV.

The V and J genes are TRBV5-1 and TRBJ2-1; 9 bases agree with TRBD1. CDR1 is SGHRS, CDR2 YFSETQ, per germline. V dropped 0 bases and J dropped 3; count of bases not matched to a gene: 7. The CDR3 has 17 amino acids. CDR3 sequence (DNA): TGCGCCAGCAGCTTGGGCCCTACAGGGGGCGGCTACAATGAGCAGTTCTTC. This encodes CASSLGPTGGGYNEQFF.

V gene TRBV11-2 combines with J gene TRBJ2-7; 8 bases line up with TRBD2. This CDR3 is 13 amino acids long. The germline CDR1 and CDR2 sequences are SGHAT and FQNNGV. Trimming took 5 bases from V and 7 from J; bases not matched to a gene: 7. DNA of the CDR3: TGTGCCAGCAGCCCCCGGGTAGCGGGGGAGCAGTACTTC. Protein product: CASSPRVAGEQYF.

A word on this clone: One end of the junction does not line up with germline, which may come from a read error. The rearrangement uses TRBV7-7 and TRBJ2-7, with unresolved D. This CDR3 has 22 residues. Germline-derived CDR1 and CDR2 are SSHAT and FNYEAQ (reference sequence). The CDR3 DNA reads TGTGCTAGCAGCTTTGCCGAGATAAGCTACCGGCTGGGGTTACCCCTTTCCTACGAGCAGTACTTC. Translating it yields CASSFAEISYRLGLPLSYEQYF.

V gene TRBV7-2 combines with J gene TRBJ2-5; D is perhaps TRBD2 (5 bases). This CDR3 is 15 amino acids long. Germline lookup yields CDR1 SGHTA and CDR2 FQGNSA. Trimming took 2 bases from V and 1 from J, leaving 11 bases between them. CDR3 protein: CASSLMGGGQETQYF. The CDR3 DNA is TGTGCCAGCAGCTTAATGGGTGGAGGCCAAGAGACCCAGTACTTC.

The chain is built from TRBV19 and TRBJ1-2, with a tentative D call TRBD1 (5 bases). Germline values: CDR1 LNHDA, CDR2 SQIVND (reference sequence). V lost 6 bases and J 5 bases, leaving 19 bases between the germline ends. CDR3 length: 15 residues. CDR3 protein: CASSSFGGRLYGYTF. The CDR3 nucleotides are TGTGCCAGTAGCTCCTTCGGGGGTCGGCTTTATGGCTACACCTTC.

The chain employs TRBV25-1 and TRBJ2-5; TRBD1 aligns across 10 bases. Trimming removed 3 bases from V and 5 bases from J; junction bases left unmatched: 12. The CDR3 runs 17 residues. Germline V gene lookup returns CDR1 MGHDK and CDR2 SYGVNS. The CDR3 coding sequence is TGTGCCAGCAGTGATTCAGAGACAGGGGGCAGCAGGGAGACCCAGTACTTC. As protein: CASSDSETGGSRETQYF.

This clone occurred a few times. The CDR3 sequence is CASSAGTEKAFF. In nucleotides, the CDR3 is TGTGCCAGCAGCGCAGGGACAGAAAAAGCTTTCTTT. This rearrangement joins TRBV9 to TRBJ1-1, with 7 bases identical to TRBD1. The CDR3 is 12 residues long. CDR1 and CDR2 (germline): SGDLS, YYNGEE. V was clipped by 3 bases and J by 9 bases; unmatched bases: 5.

The rearrangement joins TRBV5-1 to TRBJ2-5; 14 nucleotides agree with TRBD2. Trimming took 0 bases from V and 2 from J; bases not matched to a gene: 6. The germline gives CDR1 SGHRS, CDR2 YFSETQ. The CDR3 is 18 residues long. CDR3 DNA: TGCGCCAGCAGCTTGGGACTAGCGGGAGGGCCATGGCAAGAGACCCAGTACTTC. It encodes CASSLGLAGGPWQETQYF. Full variable domain (rest looked up from reference TRBV5-1 and TRBJ2-5): KAGVTQTPRYLIKTRGQQVTLSCSPISGHRSVSWYQQTPGQGLQFLFEYFSETQRNKGNFPGRFSGRQFSNSRSEMNVSTLELGDSALYLCASSLGLAGGPWQETQYFGPGTRLLVL.

The rearrangement links TRBV2 to TRBJ1-4; weak D call: TRBD1 (5 bases). Trimming took 5 bases from V and 7 from J, leaving 11 bases between them. CDR3 size: 13 residues. Germline CDR1 and CDR2: SNHLY and FYNNEI. CDR3 in amino acids: CASSSQGGEKLFF. In nucleotides, the CDR3 is TGTGCCAGCAGTTCTCAGGGAGGTGAAAAACTGTTTTTT.

The chain links TRBV29-1 to TRBJ1-3; 9 bases map to TRBD1. The junction had 3 bases not matched to a gene; V was cut back by 2 bases and J by 4 bases. Germline CDR1 and CDR2: SQVTM and ANQGSEA. This CDR3 has 14 residues. The CDR3 DNA reads as TGCAGCGTTGAAAGGGGACAGGGAGGAAACACCATATATTTT. This encodes CSVERGQGGNTIYF.

This clone occurred once. This sample also contains other DNA sequences that code for the same CDR3. This chain links TRBV4-3 with TRBJ2-7, with D maybe TRBD2 (6 bases). The germline CDR1 and CDR2 sequences are LGHNA and YSLEER. This CDR3 contains 13 residues. V was shortened by 0 bases and J by 4 bases, with 7 bases between the two germline ends. The CDR3 nucleotides read TGCGCCAGCAGCCAAGAGAGCGGGTACGAGCAGTACTTC. It specifies CASSQESGYEQYF.

A word on this clone: Within the sample, other DNA sequences also encode this same CDR3. V usage is TRBV6-5 and J usage is TRBJ1-1; TRBD1 is a possible D gene (5 bases). The germline V gene encodes CDR1 MNHEY and CDR2 SVGAGI. The CDR3 is made up of 14 amino acids. Trimming removed 0 bases from V and 3 bases from J, with 8 bases in between. This CDR3 reads CASSYSWGDTEAFF. The CDR3 DNA sequence: TGTGCCAGCAGTTACTCCTGGGGGGACACTGAAGCTTTCTTT.

V and J are TRBV5-1 and TRBJ2-7, with D perhaps TRBD2 (6 bases). The CDR3 is 16 residues long. Deletions cut 3 bases from V and 1 base from J, with 17 bases between. CDR1 SGHRS and CDR2 YFSETQ come from the germline V gene. The CDR3 DNA is TGCGCCAGCAGCTCGCGGAGTAGCGGAGATTCCTACGAGCAGTACTTC. This codes for CASSSRSSGDSYEQYF. The full variable domain, its missing parts supplied by reference TRBV5-1 and TRBJ2-7, is KAGVTQTPRYLIKTRGQQVTLSCSPISGHRSVSWYQQTPGQGLQFLFEYFSETQRNKGNFPGRFSGRQFSNSRSEMNVSTLELGDSALYLCASSSRSSGDSYEQYFGPGTRLTVT.

The chain is built from TRBV7-9 and TRBJ2-5; unclear D gene. The J call may be in error: the DNA end matches TRBJ2-7 better. Germline V gene sequence: CDR1 SEHNR, CDR2 FQNEAQ (reference sequence). CDR3 length: 12 amino acids. CDR3 sequence: CASSPKSYEQYF. DNA for the CDR3: TGTGCCAGCAGCCCGAAGTCCTACGAGCAGTACTTC.

The chain uses TRBV7-9 and TRBJ2-2; 11 bases agree with TRBD2. The V gene's germline CDR1 is SEHNR and CDR2 FQNEAQ (reference sequence). The CDR3 is 15 residues long. Unmatched junction bases numbered 6, after V lost 5 bases and J lost 7 bases. DNA of the CDR3: TGTGCCAGCAGCCCTCCTAGCGGGGGGAGCGGGGAGCTGTTTTTT. Encoded protein: CASSPPSGGSGELFF.